These 20 T cell receptor beta chains came from one sample sequenced in a study of blood T cell repertoires in COVID-19. Sequencing was performed with immunoSEQ multiplex PCR; in TCRdb, only in-frame clones are kept and a portion is missing. This table holds around 230,000 clones, more than 70% found once. Source material: peripheral blood. The receptor set was obtained from a woman between 45 and 65 years old with acute or convalescent COVID-19.

The rearrangement joins TRBV24-1 to TRBJ1-4; TRBD1 matches 11 bases. The CDR3 runs to 16 residues. Trimming cost V 4 bases and J 5 bases; bases outside gene matches: 5. Germline-derived CDR1 and CDR2 are KGHDR and SFDVKD. The CDR3 is CATSESGTGGNEKLFF. The DNA for the CDR3 is TGTGCCACCAGTGAGTCCGGGACAGGGGGGAATGAAAAACTGTTTTTT.

This clone has only a few counts. The gene calls are TRBV19 and TRBJ2-2, with a weak D call TRBD1 (5 bases). The CDR3 runs to 15 residues. Per the germline V gene, CDR1 is LNHDA and CDR2 is SQIVND (reference sequence). V was pared by 7 bases and J by 4 bases, with 16 bases between. CDR3 coding DNA: TGTGCCAGTACCATGGGCAGGGTGGGCACCGGGGAGCTGTTTTTT. Its translation: CASTMGRVGTGELFF. The entire variable domain, with the rest obtained from reference TRBV19 and TRBJ2-2, is as follows: DGGITQSPKYLFRKEGQNVTLSCEQNLNHDAMYWYRQDPGQGLRLIYYSQIVNDFQKGDIAEGYSVSREKKESFPLTVTSAQKNPTAFYLCASTMGRVGTGELFFGEGSRLTVL.

V gene TRBV19 combines with J gene TRBJ2-7, with 8 bases that match TRBD1. Germline V lookup: CDR1 LNHDA, CDR2 SQIVND (reference sequence). Trimming took 5 bases from V and 1 from J; bases not matched to a gene: 10. The CDR3 length is 16 residues. The CDR3 bases are TGTGCCAGTAGTCCTCACCAGGGGGCTAGGTCCTACGAGCAGTACTTC. It translates to CASSPHQGARSYEQYF.

V is TRBV11-2 and J is TRBJ1-5, with TRBD1 identical over 8 bases. This CDR3 is built from 14 residues. J gave up 6 bases and V 4 bases, and 5 bases lay outside the gene matches. In germline, CDR1 is SGHAT, CDR2 FQNNGV. The CDR3 DNA is TGTGCCAGCAGCTCCGACAGGGGAGGTCAGCCCCAGCATTTT. Encoded protein: CASSSDRGGQPQHF.

The V call is TRBV30, the J call TRBJ2-3, with 7 bases identical to TRBD2. The length of the CDR3 is 14 residues. The trim removed 5 bases at V and 4 bases at J, leaving 9 bases unmatched. CDR1 and CDR2 (germline): GTSNPN, SVGIG (reference sequence). CDR3 amino acids: CAWSAGVGADTQYF. CDR3 DNA: TGTGCCTGGTCGGCGGGAGTTGGTGCAGATACGCAGTATTTT. Looking up the rest from reference TRBV30 and TRBJ2-3 gives the full variable domain: SQTIHQWPATLVQPVGSPLSLECTVEGTSNPNLYWYRQAAGRGLQLLFYSVGIGQISSEVPQNLSASRPQDRQFILSSKKLLLSDSGFYLCAWSAGVGADTQYFGPGTRLTVL.

This chain uses TRBV5-1 with TRBJ2-1; 12 bases line up with TRBD1. CDR1 and CDR2 from the germline V gene are SGHRS and YFSETQ. Unmatched junction bases numbered 6, after V lost 4 bases and J lost 7 bases. The CDR3 is 15 residues long. CDR3 loop: CASSVRDRGLNEQFF. CDR3 nucleotide sequence: TGCGCCAGCAGCGTCCGGGACAGGGGGCTTAATGAGCAGTTCTTC.

The V call is TRBV6-6, the J call TRBJ2-1; possible D gene TRBD1, 6 bases. The CDR3 sequence is 12 residues long. Germline V lookup: CDR1 MNHNY, CDR2 SVGAGI (reference sequence). The V end was cut by 3 bases, the J end by 9 bases, with 9 bases between. This chain's CDR3 is CASSYTRGEQFF. The DNA of the CDR3 is TGTGCCAGCAGTTATACCAGGGGTGAGCAGTTCTTC.

The rearrangement uses TRBV2 and TRBJ1-2, with a tentative D call TRBD1 (5 bases). Trimming left V 3 bases short and J 3 bases short, with 8 bases between. The CDR3 extends over 13 amino acids. Germline assignment: CDR1 SNHLY and CDR2 FYNNEI. The CDR3 sequence is CASSEGPDYGYTF. The CDR3 DNA follows: TGTGCCAGCAGTGAGGGGCCGGACTATGGCTACACCTTC.

The chain is built from TRBV27 and TRBJ2-3; weak D call: TRBD1 (5 bases). V dropped 2 bases and J dropped 6 bases, with 12 bases sitting between them. CDR3 length: 14 residues. CDR1 and CDR2 from the germline V gene are MNHEY and SMNVEV (reference sequence). CDR3 loop: CASSLGHQSDTQYF. The CDR3 DNA reads as TGTGCCAGCAGTTTAGGACACCAGTCGGATACGCAGTATTTT.

This chain uses TRBV19 with TRBJ2-1, with D possibly being TRBD2 (5 bases). Deletions cut 9 bases from V and 3 bases from J, with 21 bases between. Germline values: CDR1 LNHDA, CDR2 SQIVND (reference sequence). This CDR3 spans 16 amino acids. Here the CDR3 reads CASKGGGAFYYNEQFF. In DNA, the CDR3 is TGTGCCAGCAAGGGCGGAGGCGCGTTCTACTACAATGAGCAGTTCTTC.

This chain links TRBV28 with TRBJ1-2; D ambiguous. Germline lookup yields CDR1 MDHEN and CDR2 SYDVKM. The V end lost 4 bases, the J end lost 4 bases, and 16 bases lay between the germline ends. The CDR3 spans 15 residues. The CDR3: CASSWFRVTSYGYTF. The CDR3, as DNA: TGTGCCAGCAGTTGGTTTCGGGTTACTTCCTATGGCTACACCTTC.

The rearrangement links TRBV19 to TRBJ2-7, with 10 bases identical to TRBD2. The germline V gene has CDR1 LNHDA and CDR2 SQIVND (reference sequence). The J segment lost 6 bases and the V segment lost 8 bases, leaving 13 bases of the junction unmatched. This CDR3 comprises 15 residues. CDR3 DNA sequence: TGTGCCAGTGAGATAGAAGCGGGAGGGAGAGGCGAGCAGTACTTC. Its translation is CASEIEAGGRGEQYF.

The rearrangement uses TRBV19 and TRBJ2-7; D is unclear. The V and J ends lost 3 bases and 2 bases respectively, with 11 bases between them. The CDR3 extends over 14 amino acids. The germline CDR1 and CDR2 sequences are LNHDA and SQIVND (reference sequence). As DNA, the CDR3 is TGTGCCAGTAGTATGAAAGTATCGGCCTACGAGCAGTACTTC. Residues: CASSMKVSAYEQYF.

Points on this clone: A much more abundant neighbour one base away suggests this may be a read error. This chain joins TRBV6-4 and TRBJ1-2; 7 bases are a match to TRBD1. The V gene's germline CDR1 is MRHNA and CDR2 SNTAGT. The V segment lost 5 bases and the J segment 0 bases; nucleotides outside the gene matches: 6. The CDR3 totals 15 residues. CDR3 protein: CASSPWDRPNYGYTF. DNA for the CDR3: TGTGCCAGCAGTCCCTGGGACAGACCTAACTATGGCTACACCTTC.

The genes are TRBV6-4 and TRBJ2-3, with TRBD2 matching 9 bases. With 5 bases clipped from V and 2 bases from J, the junction kept 2 bases outside the gene matches. CDR1 is MRHNA, CDR2 SNTAGT, per germline. The CDR3 spans 14 residues. CDR3 DNA: TGTGCCAGCAGTAGCGGGAGGAACACAGATACGCAGTATTTT. This encodes CASSSGRNTDTQYF.

The chain links TRBV5-1 to TRBJ2-1; 10 bases align to TRBD2. Germline V gene lookup returns CDR1 SGHRS and CDR2 YFSETQ. The CDR3 has 16 residues. Trimming removed 0 bases from V and 4 bases from J; junction bases left unmatched: 4. The CDR3 DNA is TGCGCCAGCAGCTTGGGGTTAGCGGGAGGTTACAATGAGCAGTTCTTC. Translation gives CASSLGLAGGYNEQFF. Together with reference TRBV5-1 and TRBJ2-1, the CDR3 gives the full variable domain: KAGVTQTPRYLIKTRGQQVTLSCSPISGHRSVSWYQQTPGQGLQFLFEYFSETQRNKGNFPGRFSGRQFSNSRSEMNVSTLELGDSALYLCASSLGLAGGYNEQFFGPGTRLTVL.

V gene TRBV18 combines with J gene TRBJ2-1; D is ambiguous. CDR3 length equals 13 residues. V dropped 2 bases and J dropped 5 bases, with 7 bases sitting between them. Germline CDR1 reads KGHSH; CDR2 reads LQKENI. Here the CDR3 reads CASSPGGDNEQFF. CDR3 sequence (DNA): TGTGCCAGCTCACCAGGCGGAGACAATGAGCAGTTCTTC.

The rearrangement links TRBV2 to TRBJ2-5; no clear D gene. CDR1 is SNHLY and CDR2 is FYNNEI in the germline V gene. CDR3 length: 14 amino acids. V lost 3 bases and J lost 3, with 11 bases in between. The CDR3 reads CASSDPNREETQYF. Here the CDR3 DNA reads TGTGCCAGCAGTGATCCAAATAGAGAAGAGACCCAGTACTTC.

In this sample, this clone turned up once. The rearrangement uses TRBV27 and TRBJ2-1; D is uncertain. CDR3 length: 13 residues. V shed 4 bases and J shed 10 bases, with 14 bases lying between them. Germline CDR1 MNHEY, CDR2 SMNVEV (reference sequence). The CDR3 loop is CASSYTALREQFF. The CDR3 region has the DNA TGTGCCAGCAGTTATACAGCCCTCCGGGAGCAGTTCTTC.

This clone came up a few times. The chain is built from TRBV20-1 and TRBJ1-2; unclear D gene. The V gene's germline CDR1 is DFQATT and CDR2 SNEGSKA (reference sequence). The CDR3 consists of 11 residues. V shed 4 bases and J shed 4 bases, with 7 bases lying between them. In nucleotides, the CDR3 is TGCAGTGCTACCGGGGTCTATGGCTACACCTTC. It codes for CSATGVYGYTF.